This T cell receptor (beta chain) was captured by sequencing in a study of long-term antiretroviral therapy in people with HIV. Before DNA extraction, 1-10 million cryopreserved PBMC were held in the samples. The V gene lost 3 bases and the J gene lost 2 bases, with 9 bases spanning the gap. The CDR3 loop spans 15 amino acids. The germline CDR1 and CDR2 sequences are SGDLS and YYNGEE. Sequencing used immunoSEQ v3.0 at survey level. Profiling relied on immunoSEQ multiplex PCR, and the TCRdb table lists in-frame clones only, not all of them. Found here are under 20,000 clones, more than 65% of them singletons; the top ten hold under 15%.

Material: unsorted PBMCs, obtained 0.5 years before starting antiretroviral therapy. The rearrangement uses TRBV9 and TRBJ2-6; D is uncertain. This receptor was obtained from a woman in her 50s with HIV. CDR3 bases: TGTGCCAGCAGCGGCGGCGAGACTGGGGCCAACGTCCTGACTTTC. Translating gives CASSGGETGANVLTF. The full variable domain, with the rest looked up from reference TRBV9 and TRBJ2-6, is DSGVTQTPKHLITATGQRVTLRCSPRSGDLSVYWYQQSLDQGLQFLIQYYNGEERAKGNILERFSAQQFPDLHSELNLSSLELGDSALYFCASSGGETGANVLTFGAGSRLTVL.